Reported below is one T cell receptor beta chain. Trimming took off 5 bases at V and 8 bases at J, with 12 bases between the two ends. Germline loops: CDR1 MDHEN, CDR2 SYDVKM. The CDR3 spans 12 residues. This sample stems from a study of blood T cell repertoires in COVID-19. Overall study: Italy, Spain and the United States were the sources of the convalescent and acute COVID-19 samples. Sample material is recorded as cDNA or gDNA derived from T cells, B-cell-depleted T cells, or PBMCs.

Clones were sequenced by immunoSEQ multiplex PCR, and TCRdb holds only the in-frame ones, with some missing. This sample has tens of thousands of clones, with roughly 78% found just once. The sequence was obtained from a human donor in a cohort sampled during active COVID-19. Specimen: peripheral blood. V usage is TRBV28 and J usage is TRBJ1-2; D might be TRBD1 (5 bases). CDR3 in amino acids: CASSLKGQGYTF. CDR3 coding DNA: TGTGCCAGCAGTCTAAAGGGGCAGGGCTACACCTTC.